Each of the 28 T cell receptor beta chains below was sequenced from the same sample in a study of shared clonotypes between healthy human individuals. Assay: immunoSEQ multiplex PCR; the TCRdb copy retains only in-frame clones and omits some. The sample lists about 870,000 clones; roughly 92% were seen once. CD45RO-negative, CCR7-positively selected cells formed the naive CD8 fraction, excluding terminally differentiated effector memory CD45RA+ cells. Specimen: naive CD8+ T cells sorted from blood. These receptors all come from a man younger than 40 in good health.

J is TRBJ2-3 and V is TRBV10-2; D is possibly TRBD2 (6 bases). With 5 bases removed from V and 4 bases from J, the gap between germline ends came to 16 bases. The CDR3 extends over 15 amino acids. The germline V gene has CDR1 WSHSY and CDR2 SAAADI. CDR3 DNA sequence: TGCGCCAGCAGTCTTACAGGAGGGTTTGCAGATACGCAGTATTTT. Translating it yields CASSLTGGFADTQYF.

The chain recombines TRBV27 with TRBJ2-1; D is unclear. The CDR3 consists of 14 residues. Trimming cost V 7 bases and J 4 bases, with 14 bases left between them. CDR1 and CDR2 from the germline V gene are MNHEY and SMNVEV (reference sequence). CDR3 in amino acids: CASTDSSPYNEQFF. For the CDR3, the DNA is TGTGCCAGCACGGATAGTTCCCCTTACAATGAGCAGTTCTTC.

This rearrangement joins TRBV27 to TRBJ2-7, with D maybe TRBD1 (6 bases). V was pared by 2 bases and J by 2 bases, with 10 bases between. The CDR3 consists of 14 residues. CDR1 and CDR2 (germline): MNHEY, SMNVEV (reference sequence). The CDR3 loop reads CASSLQTGTYEQYF. The CDR3 nucleotides read TGTGCCAGCAGTTTACAGACAGGAACCTACGAGCAGTACTTC.

This clone was seen repeatedly, ten times or more. This same CDR3 is encoded by further DNA sequences in the sample. The rearrangement joins TRBV28 to TRBJ2-1; D not resolved. This CDR3 spans 12 amino acids. The germline gives CDR1 MDHEN, CDR2 SYDVKM. Trimming removed 1 base at V and 2 bases at J, with 0 bases between. CDR3 sequence: CASSLSYNEQFF. The CDR3 bases are TGTGCCAGCAGTTTATCCTACAATGAGCAGTTCTTC.

This clone was seen more than once but under ten times. Additional DNA sequences in this sample encode the identical CDR3. V is TRBV15 and J is TRBJ1-4; TRBD1 matches 9 bases. Germline V lookup: CDR1 LNHNV, CDR2 YYDKDF (reference sequence). With 3 bases clipped from V and 8 bases from J, the junction kept 4 bases outside the gene matches. This CDR3 is 14 amino acids long. Here the CDR3 reads CATSRDRGGEKLFF. The CDR3 DNA follows: TGTGCCACCAGCAGGGACAGGGGTGGAGAAAAACTGTTTTTT.

CDR3 DNA: TGCAGCGTCGAGCCATCTCAGGGGAGGGACACTGAAGCTTTCTTT. Residues: CSVEPSQGRDTEAFF. This chain joins TRBV29-1 and TRBJ1-1; a weak D match, TRBD1 (6 bases). Trimming shortened V by 6 bases and J by 3 bases, and 20 bases separated the two germline ends. CDR3 length: 15 amino acids. Per germline, CDR1 SQVTM and CDR2 ANQGSEA.

The V gene is TRBV11-2, the J gene TRBJ2-7, with D possibly matching TRBD2 (6 bases). The CDR3 is made up of 15 amino acids. The V gene's germline CDR1 is SGHAT and CDR2 FQNNGV. Trimming took off 1 base at V and 4 bases at J, with 14 bases between the two ends. As DNA, the CDR3 is TGTGCCAGCAGCTTAGGCGCTGCTGGGGGGTACGAGCAGTACTTC. Translating gives CASSLGAAGGYEQYF.

The chain uses TRBV5-5 and TRBJ1-1; the D is unclear. The CDR3 contains 15 residues. Trimming pared 4 bases from V and 3 bases from J, leaving 16 bases between. In germline, CDR1 is SGHKS, CDR2 YYEKEE (reference sequence). The DNA of the CDR3 is TGTGCCAGCAGCGGTATAGGTTGGGTTGACACTGAAGCTTTCTTT. Amino acids: CASSGIGWVDTEAFF. The whole variable domain, remainder taken from reference TRBV5-5 and TRBJ1-1, is DAGVTQSPTHLIKTRGQQVTLRCSPISGHKSVSWYQQVLGQGPQFIFQYYEKEERGRGNFPDRFSARQFPNYSSELNVNALLLGDSALYLCASSGIGWVDTEAFFGQGTRLTVV.

This clone occurred once. The chain is built from TRBV11-2 and TRBJ1-2; D call uncertain. The germline V gene has CDR1 SGHAT and CDR2 FQNNGV. The germline V and J ends were trimmed by 1 base and 3 bases, with 21 bases remaining between them. CDR3 length: 18 residues. The CDR3: CASSLGHISRETDYGYTF. CDR3 in DNA: TGTGCCAGCAGCTTAGGGCACATTTCGAGGGAGACGGACTATGGCTACACCTTC.

V and J are TRBV29-1 and TRBJ2-7; 7 bases map to TRBD2. The CDR3 covers 13 residues. Germline loops: CDR1 SQVTM, CDR2 ANQGSEA. The V segment lost 4 bases and the J segment 7 bases; nucleotides outside the gene matches: 10. The CDR3: CSVVTGGGSEQYF. The CDR3 DNA reads TGCAGCGTTGTAACGGGAGGAGGTAGTGAGCAGTACTTC.

The chain recombines TRBV12-5 with TRBJ2-1; 13 bases fit TRBD2. V lost 5 bases to trimming and J lost 6 bases; unmatched junction nucleotides: 10. The CDR3 covers 17 residues. Germline CDR1 is LGHNT and CDR2 is FRNRAP. The CDR3 is CASGPTGLAGVFNEQFF. The CDR3 DNA is TGTGCTAGTGGTCCAACCGGACTAGCGGGAGTCTTCAATGAGCAGTTCTTC.

V gene TRBV28 combines with J gene TRBJ1-1, with TRBD1 identical over 8 bases. The trim removed 5 bases at V and 8 bases at J, leaving 7 bases unmatched. Germline-derived CDR1 and CDR2 are MDHEN and SYDVKM. The CDR3 covers 13 residues. Written as DNA, the CDR3 is TGTGCCAGCAGTCAACGGACAGGGCCCGAAGCTTTCTTT. Translated, it gives CASSQRTGPEAFF.

The chain recombines TRBV28 with TRBJ2-7, with D perhaps matching TRBD1 (6 bases). Trimming pared 6 bases from V and 0 bases from J, leaving 12 bases between. Germline V gives CDR1 MDHEN, CDR2 SYDVKM. The CDR3 is made up of 14 amino acids. The DNA of the CDR3 is TGTGCCAGCAGGCGGACAGAATCCTCCTACGAGCAGTACTTC. Its translation: CASRRTESSYEQYF.

With regard to this clone: This sample includes further DNA sequences coding for the same CDR3. The V and J genes are TRBV19 and TRBJ2-7, with 11 bases that match TRBD2. The CDR3 runs 14 residues. Germline-derived CDR1 and CDR2 are LNHDA and SQIVND (reference sequence). V shed 4 bases, J shed 2 bases, and the junction held 1 base outside the gene matches. This chain's CDR3 is CASSSSGRAYEQYF. The CDR3 DNA reads TGTGCCAGTAGTAGTAGCGGGAGGGCCTACGAGCAGTACTTC.

The chain joins TRBV27 to TRBJ2-1, with a tentative D call TRBD1 (6 bases). V gave up 6 bases and J gave up 5 bases, with 20 bases separating them. The CDR3 is made up of 16 amino acids. The germline V gene encodes CDR1 MNHEY and CDR2 SMNVEV (reference sequence). The CDR3 coding sequence is TGTGCCAGCAGCTCTACCAACAGGGTGACCGACAATGAGCAGTTCTTC. This codes for CASSSTNRVTDNEQFF.

The rearrangement joins TRBV5-1 to TRBJ1-1, with unresolved D. The germline V gene encodes CDR1 SGHRS and CDR2 YFSETQ. The CDR3 covers 14 residues. Trimming stripped 1 base from V and 3 bases from J, with 10 bases between. The CDR3 DNA reads as TGCGCCAGCAGCTTGTCCCCGGAGGACACTGAAGCTTTCTTT. This translates into CASSLSPEDTEAFF.

This chain joins TRBV28 and TRBJ2-1, with 7 bases matching TRBD2. Germline-derived CDR1 and CDR2 are MDHEN and SYDVKM. The CDR3 contains 18 residues. Trimming removed 6 bases from V and 3 bases from J; junction bases left unmatched: 17. CDR3 sequence: CASSLESPAGAGYNEQFF. CDR3 DNA sequence: TGTGCCAGCAGCTTAGAATCCCCCGCGGGAGCCGGCTACAATGAGCAGTTCTTC.

J is TRBJ2-7 and V is TRBV27; possible D gene TRBD1, 5 bases. Germline loops: CDR1 MNHEY, CDR2 SMNVEV (reference sequence). The CDR3 length is 16 residues. Trimming pared 3 bases from V and 5 bases from J, leaving 20 bases between. CDR3 nucleotides: TGTGCCAGCAGTTTCATTGGTGGGGCGTATGGGGACGAGCAGTACTTC. Its protein product is CASSFIGGAYGDEQYF.

This chain links TRBV14 with TRBJ2-3; no reliable D call. The germline gives CDR1 SGHDN, CDR2 FVKESK. V lost 0 bases and J lost 4, with 8 bases in between. The CDR3 is 14 amino acids. The CDR3 DNA is TGTGCCAGCAGCCAAGATCTAGGCCCAGATACGCAGTATTTT. Protein product: CASSQDLGPDTQYF.

The V gene is TRBV27, the J gene TRBJ1-1, with TRBD1 matching 7 bases. The V and J ends lost 0 bases and 6 bases, in that order; junction bases with no gene match: 10. Germline CDR1 MNHEY, CDR2 SMNVEV (reference sequence). This CDR3 comprises 16 residues. The CDR3 is CASSLSAGGGFAEAFF. The CDR3 nucleotides read TGTGCCAGCAGTTTATCGGCAGGGGGTGGTTTCGCTGAAGCTTTCTTT.

This clone occurred once. The chain combines TRBV21-1 with TRBJ2-1; TRBD2, the table's D call, was not compared with the DNA. TRBV21-1 is an annotated pseudogene. The CDR3 loop spans 15 amino acids. The CDR3 is CASSRLAGENNEQFF. The CDR3 bases are TGTGCCAGCAGCAGATTAGCGGGAGAGAACAATGAGCAGTTCTTC.

This clone appeared a single time. Additional DNA sequences in this sample encode the identical CDR3. This chain links TRBV9 with TRBJ2-1; D ambiguous. CDR3 length: 15 residues. The germline gives CDR1 SGDLS, CDR2 YYNGEE. V was clipped by 0 bases and J by 1 base, with 8 bases between them. As DNA, the CDR3 is TGTGCCAGCAGCGTAGACGGCGAATCCTACAATGAGCAGTTCTTC. Its protein is CASSVDGESYNEQFF.

This chain uses TRBV9 with TRBJ2-3; D is unclear. CDR3 length: 13 residues. V dropped 0 bases and J dropped 4 bases, with 6 bases sitting between them. Germline lookup yields CDR1 SGDLS and CDR2 YYNGEE. CDR3 in DNA: TGTGCCAGCAGCGTAGATGGCGCAGATACGCAGTATTTT. Amino acid sequence: CASSVDGADTQYF.

In this sample, this clone turned up once. This chain joins TRBV19 and TRBJ2-7; 9 positions match TRBD2. Losses at the gene ends were 5 bases for V and 3 bases for J; bases not matched to a gene: 5. CDR1 and CDR2 from the germline V gene are LNHDA and SQIVND (reference sequence). The CDR3 is made up of 14 amino acids. The CDR3 DNA reads TGTGCCAGTAGTGCCAGCGGGGGGCTCTACGAGCAGTACTTC. Translating it yields CASSASGGLYEQYF.

The chain uses TRBV27 and TRBJ2-5; D possibly matches TRBD1 or TRBD2 (5 bases each). Trimming removed 4 bases at V and 5 bases at J, with 17 bases between. Germline loops: CDR1 MNHEY, CDR2 SMNVEV (reference sequence). There are 15 residues in the CDR3. The CDR3 loop reads CASSSLGTPRETQYF. DNA for the CDR3: TGTGCCAGCAGTTCCCTCGGGACCCCGCGGGAGACCCAGTACTTC.

The V and J genes are TRBV5-1 and TRBJ2-7, with 11 bases identical to TRBD2. Per germline, CDR1 SGHRS and CDR2 YFSETQ. V shed 2 bases, J shed 2 bases, and the junction held 9 bases outside the gene matches. This CDR3 has 17 amino acids. CDR3 region: CASSFGDSGREAYEQYF. The CDR3 DNA follows: TGCGCCAGCAGCTTTGGAGATAGCGGGAGGGAAGCCTACGAGCAGTACTTC.

The rearrangement joins TRBV19 to TRBJ2-7; 7 bases agree with TRBD1. J was trimmed by 0 bases and V by 0 bases; bases with no gene match: 2. Germline loops: CDR1 LNHDA, CDR2 SQIVND (reference sequence). This CDR3 has 15 residues. CDR3 DNA: TGTGCCAGTAGTATAGAAAGGACAGGCTCCTACGAGCAGTACTTC. Its protein is CASSIERTGSYEQYF.

The chain employs TRBV25-1 and TRBJ2-5; 9 bases are a match to TRBD2. The CDR3 loop spans 15 amino acids. Germline CDR1 reads MGHDK; CDR2 reads SYGVNS. Trimming at V came to 2 bases and at J to 4 bases, leaving 5 bases not matched to a gene. The DNA for the CDR3 is TGTGCCAGCAGTGAACTTACTAGCGGGTTAGAGACCCAGTACTTC. It translates to CASSELTSGLETQYF.